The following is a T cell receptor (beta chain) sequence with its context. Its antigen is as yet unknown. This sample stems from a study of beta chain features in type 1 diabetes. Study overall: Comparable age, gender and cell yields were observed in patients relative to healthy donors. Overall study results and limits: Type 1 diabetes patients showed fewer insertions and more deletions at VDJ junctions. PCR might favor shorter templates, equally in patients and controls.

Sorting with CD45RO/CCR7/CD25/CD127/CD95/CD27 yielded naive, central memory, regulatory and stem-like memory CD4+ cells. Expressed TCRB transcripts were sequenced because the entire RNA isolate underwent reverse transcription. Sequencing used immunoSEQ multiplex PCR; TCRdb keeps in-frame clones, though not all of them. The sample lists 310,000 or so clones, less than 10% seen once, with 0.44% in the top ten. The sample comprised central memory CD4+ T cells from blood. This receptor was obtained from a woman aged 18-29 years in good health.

Here the CDR3 reads CASIKSGSADTQYF. CDR3 nucleotides: TGTGCCAGCATTAAAAGCGGGAGTGCAGATACGCAGTATTTT. The chain links TRBV2 to TRBJ2-3; 8 bases line up with TRBD2. CDR1 and CDR2 (germline): SNHLY, FYNNEI. Trimming removed 7 bases from V and 4 bases from J; junction bases left unmatched: 7. The CDR3 is 14 residues long.